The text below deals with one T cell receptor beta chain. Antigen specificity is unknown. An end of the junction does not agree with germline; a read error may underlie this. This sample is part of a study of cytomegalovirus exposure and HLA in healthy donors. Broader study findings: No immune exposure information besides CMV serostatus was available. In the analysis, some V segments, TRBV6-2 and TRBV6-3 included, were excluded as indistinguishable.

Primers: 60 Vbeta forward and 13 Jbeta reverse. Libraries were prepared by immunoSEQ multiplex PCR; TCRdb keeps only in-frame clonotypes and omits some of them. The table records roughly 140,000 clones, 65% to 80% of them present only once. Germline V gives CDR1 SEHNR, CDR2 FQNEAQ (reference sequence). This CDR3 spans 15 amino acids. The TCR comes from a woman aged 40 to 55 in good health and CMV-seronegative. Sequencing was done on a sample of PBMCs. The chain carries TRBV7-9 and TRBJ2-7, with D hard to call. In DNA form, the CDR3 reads TGTTCCAGCAGCTTAGGGCAGGCCGTCTCCTACGAGCAGTACTTC. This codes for CSSSLGQAVSYEQYF.